This TCR beta chain was sequenced for a study of blood T cell repertoires in COVID-19. At the level of the study: T cells, B-cell-depleted T cells, or PBMCs supplied cDNA or gDNA.

Per the authors' pipeline: Amplification of reference gene primers provided the estimated nucleated cell counts. Assay used: immunoSEQ multiplex PCR; TCRdb lists only in-frame clones, some missing. From that table come the V and J calls and clone size; the DNA was used to work out D and trimming. The sample shows under 300,000 clones, 80% to 95% of them seen only once. Cohorts were assigned according to the clinical history that participants reported. Donors of Cohort 3 who recovered were those that had two negative PCRs, clearance, or symptom resolution. V lost 5 bases and J lost 3; bases outside the gene matches: 10. The CDR3 consists of 16 residues. Germline lookup yields CDR1 SGHRS and CDR2 YFSETQ. This clone is a singleton in its sample.

The sequence was collected from a woman under 30 who had recovered from COVID-19. The rearrangement joins TRBV5-1 to TRBJ2-7, with 11 bases identical to TRBD1. The source material was PBMCs or T cells enriched from blood (not recorded which). CDR3 in amino acids: CASRLYPGQGGYEQYF. The CDR3 DNA follows: TGCGCCAGCAGGTTGTACCCGGGACAGGGGGGCTACGAGCAGTACTTC.